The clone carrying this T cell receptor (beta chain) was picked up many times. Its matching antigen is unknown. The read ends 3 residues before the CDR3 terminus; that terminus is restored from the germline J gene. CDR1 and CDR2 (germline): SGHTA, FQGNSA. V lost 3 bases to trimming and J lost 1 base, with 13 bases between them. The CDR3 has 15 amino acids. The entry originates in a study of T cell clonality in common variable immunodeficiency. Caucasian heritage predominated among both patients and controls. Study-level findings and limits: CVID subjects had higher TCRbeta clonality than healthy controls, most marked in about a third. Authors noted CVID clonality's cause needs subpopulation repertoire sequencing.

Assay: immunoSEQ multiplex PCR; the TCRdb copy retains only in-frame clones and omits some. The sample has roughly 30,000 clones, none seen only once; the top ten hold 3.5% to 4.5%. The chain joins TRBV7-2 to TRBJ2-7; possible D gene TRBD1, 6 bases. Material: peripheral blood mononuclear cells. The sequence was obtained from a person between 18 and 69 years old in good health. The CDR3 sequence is CASSFQGQSSYEQYF. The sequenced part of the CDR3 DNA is TGTGCCAGCAGCTTCCAGGGACAATCTTCCTACGAG.